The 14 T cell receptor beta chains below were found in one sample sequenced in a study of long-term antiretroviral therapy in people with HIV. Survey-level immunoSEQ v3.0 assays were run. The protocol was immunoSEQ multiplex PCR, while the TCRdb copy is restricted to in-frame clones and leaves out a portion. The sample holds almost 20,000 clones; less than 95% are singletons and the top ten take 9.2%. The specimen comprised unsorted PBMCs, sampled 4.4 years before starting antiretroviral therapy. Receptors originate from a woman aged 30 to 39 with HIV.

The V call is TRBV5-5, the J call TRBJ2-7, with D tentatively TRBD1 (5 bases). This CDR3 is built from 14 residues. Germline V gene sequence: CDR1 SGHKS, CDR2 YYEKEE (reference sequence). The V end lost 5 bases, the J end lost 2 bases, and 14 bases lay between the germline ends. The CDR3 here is CASRVWGGTYEQYF. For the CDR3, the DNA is TGTGCCAGCAGGGTGTGGGGCGGAACCTACGAGCAGTACTTC.

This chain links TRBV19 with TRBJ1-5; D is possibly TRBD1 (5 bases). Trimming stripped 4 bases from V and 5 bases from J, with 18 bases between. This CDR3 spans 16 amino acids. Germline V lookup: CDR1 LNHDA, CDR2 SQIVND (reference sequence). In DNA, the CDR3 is TGTGCCAGTAGTAGACAGAAGTCCCTGGGGGATCAGCCCCAGCATTTT. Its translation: CASSRQKSLGDQPQHF.

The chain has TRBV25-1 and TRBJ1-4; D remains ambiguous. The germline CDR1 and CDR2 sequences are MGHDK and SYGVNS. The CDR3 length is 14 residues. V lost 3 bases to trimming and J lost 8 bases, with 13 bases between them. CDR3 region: CASSEGDGREKLFF. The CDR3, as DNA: TGTGCCAGCAGTGAGGGCGACGGGAGAGAAAAACTGTTTTTT.

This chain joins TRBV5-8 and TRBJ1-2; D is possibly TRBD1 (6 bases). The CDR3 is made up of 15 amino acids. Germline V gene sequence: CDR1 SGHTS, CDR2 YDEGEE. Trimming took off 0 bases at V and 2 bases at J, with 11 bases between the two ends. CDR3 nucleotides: TGTGCCAGCAGCTTGGAACTTACAGGGAACTATGGCTACACCTTC. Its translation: CASSLELTGNYGYTF.

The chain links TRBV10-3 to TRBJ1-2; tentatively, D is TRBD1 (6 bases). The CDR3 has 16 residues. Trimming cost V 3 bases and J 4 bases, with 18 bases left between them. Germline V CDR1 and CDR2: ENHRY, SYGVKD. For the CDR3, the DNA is TGTGCCATCAGTGAAGAGGGGGGCATAACGGGCTATGGCTACACCTTC. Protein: CAISEEGGITGYGYTF.

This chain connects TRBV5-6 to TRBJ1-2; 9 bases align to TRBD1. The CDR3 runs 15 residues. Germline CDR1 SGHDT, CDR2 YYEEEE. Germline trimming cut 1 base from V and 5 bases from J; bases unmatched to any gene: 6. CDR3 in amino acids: CASSLWGTGLYGYTF. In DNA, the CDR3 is TGTGCCAGCAGCTTGTGGGGGACAGGGTTATATGGCTACACCTTC.

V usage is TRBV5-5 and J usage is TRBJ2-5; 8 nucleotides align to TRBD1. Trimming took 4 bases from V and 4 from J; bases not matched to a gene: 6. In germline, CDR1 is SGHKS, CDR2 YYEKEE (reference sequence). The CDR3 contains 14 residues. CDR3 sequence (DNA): TGTGCCAGCAGCCATCCTACAGGGGGAGAGACCCAGTACTTC. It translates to CASSHPTGGETQYF.

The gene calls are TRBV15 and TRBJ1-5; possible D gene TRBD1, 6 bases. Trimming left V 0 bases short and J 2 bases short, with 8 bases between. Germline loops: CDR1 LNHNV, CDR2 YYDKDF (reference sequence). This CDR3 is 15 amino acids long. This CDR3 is CATSRDPGGNQPQHF. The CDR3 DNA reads TGTGCCACCAGCAGAGATCCAGGGGGCAATCAGCCCCAGCATTTT.

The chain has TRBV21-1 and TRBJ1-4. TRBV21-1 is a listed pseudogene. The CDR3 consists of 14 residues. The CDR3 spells CASSYRLESGKLFF. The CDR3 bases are TGTGCCAGCAGCTATAGATTAGAATCCGGAAAACTGTTTTTT.

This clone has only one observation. The CDR3: CAWSGGSSNQPQHF. The CDR3 coding sequence is TGTGCCTGGAGTGGGGGGTCAAGCAATCAGCCCCAGCATTTT. V is TRBV30 and J is TRBJ1-5, with a weak D call TRBD1 (5 bases). The V end lost 1 base, the J end lost 1 base, and 8 bases lay between the germline ends. Germline CDR1 is GTSNPN and CDR2 is SVGIG (reference sequence). This CDR3 region has 14 residues.

This CDR3 is CATSRGETGGSGANVLTF. The CDR3 bases are TGTGCCACCAGCAGAGGGGAGACAGGGGGGTCTGGGGCCAACGTCCTGACTTTC. J is TRBJ2-6 and V is TRBV15; TRBD1 aligns across 9 bases. Germline CDR1 and CDR2: LNHNV and YYDKDF (reference sequence). The CDR3 extends over 18 amino acids. Trimming removed 1 base from V and 1 base from J; junction bases left unmatched: 5.

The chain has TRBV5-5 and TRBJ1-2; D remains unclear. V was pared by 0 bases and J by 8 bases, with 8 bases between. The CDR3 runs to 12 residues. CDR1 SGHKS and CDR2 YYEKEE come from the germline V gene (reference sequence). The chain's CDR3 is CASSLAIRGYTF. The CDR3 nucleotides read TGTGCCAGCAGCTTGGCCATCCGAGGCTACACCTTC. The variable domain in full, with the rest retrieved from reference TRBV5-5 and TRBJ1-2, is DAGVTQSPTHLIKTRGQQVTLRCSPISGHKSVSWYQQVLGQGPQFIFQYYEKEERGRGNFPDRFSARQFPNYSSELNVNALLLGDSALYLCASSLAIRGYTFGSGTRLTVV.

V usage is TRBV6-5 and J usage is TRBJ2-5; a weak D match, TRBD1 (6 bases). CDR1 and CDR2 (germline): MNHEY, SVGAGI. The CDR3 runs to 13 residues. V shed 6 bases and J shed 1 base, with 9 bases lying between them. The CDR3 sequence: CASREGGQETQYF. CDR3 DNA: TGTGCCAGCAGAGAAGGGGGCCAAGAGACCCAGTACTTC.

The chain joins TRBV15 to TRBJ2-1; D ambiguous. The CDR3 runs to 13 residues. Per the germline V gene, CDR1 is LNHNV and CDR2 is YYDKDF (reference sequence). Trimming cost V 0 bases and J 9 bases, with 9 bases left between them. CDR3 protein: CATSRDRESEQFF. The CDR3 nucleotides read TGTGCCACCAGCAGAGATAGGGAATCTGAGCAGTTCTTC.